This TCR beta chain originates from a study of human thymus T cells. Overall study findings and caveats: Among unrelated individuals, related research reported thymic repertoires that overlapped highly.

Resections from corrective heart surgery provided thymus tissue. CDR3 size: 18 residues. V was cut by 0 bases and J by 4 bases, with 22 bases left in between. Germline V lookup: CDR1 SGHNT, CDR2 YYREEE (reference sequence). Here immunoSEQ multiplex PCR was the method, and the copy in TCRdb shows in-frame clones only, minus some. Of some 130,000 clones listed, around 94% are singletons. Regarding this clone: What it binds is not known.

The sequence was collected from a boy younger than two with a congenital heart defect but otherwise immunologically healthy. V usage is TRBV5-4 and J usage is TRBJ1-1; no firm D call. The sample was thymus tissue. In DNA form, the CDR3 reads TGTGCCAGCAGCTTGGGGGGAATGAGACGCGCGAGGAGCACTGAAGCTTTCTTT. Residues: CASSLGGMRRARSTEAFF.